This T cell receptor (beta chain) was found in a study of beta chain features in type 1 diabetes. The ends were cut back, 5 bases at V and 7 bases at J, with 12 bases in the middle. Germline CDR1 SGHTA, CDR2 FQGTGA. The CDR3 contains 13 residues. Regarding this clone: The antigen is not known.

Regarding the study as a whole: A cDNA-based sequencing approach could over-represent cells with high TCR expression.

Expressed TCRB transcripts were sequenced because the entire RNA isolate underwent reverse transcription. The table came from immunoSEQ multiplex PCR; TCRdb's copy has only in-frame clones and leaves some out. Of about 320,000 clones in the sample, 12% to 15% were seen once. Each donor gave one heparinised blood draw averaging about 110 mL. Isolation of CD4+ naive, central memory, regulatory and stem cell-like memory cells was achieved by sorting via CD45RO/CCR7/CD25/CD127/CD95/CD27. The chain has TRBV7-3 and TRBJ1-3, with a possible D match to TRBD1 (5 bases). This sequence was found in a man aged 30 to 39 in good health. Material for sequencing was central memory CD4+ T cells from blood. DNA of the CDR3: TGTGCCAGCAGCCCAACAAGGGGCAACACCATATATTTT. This encodes CASSPTRGNTIYF.